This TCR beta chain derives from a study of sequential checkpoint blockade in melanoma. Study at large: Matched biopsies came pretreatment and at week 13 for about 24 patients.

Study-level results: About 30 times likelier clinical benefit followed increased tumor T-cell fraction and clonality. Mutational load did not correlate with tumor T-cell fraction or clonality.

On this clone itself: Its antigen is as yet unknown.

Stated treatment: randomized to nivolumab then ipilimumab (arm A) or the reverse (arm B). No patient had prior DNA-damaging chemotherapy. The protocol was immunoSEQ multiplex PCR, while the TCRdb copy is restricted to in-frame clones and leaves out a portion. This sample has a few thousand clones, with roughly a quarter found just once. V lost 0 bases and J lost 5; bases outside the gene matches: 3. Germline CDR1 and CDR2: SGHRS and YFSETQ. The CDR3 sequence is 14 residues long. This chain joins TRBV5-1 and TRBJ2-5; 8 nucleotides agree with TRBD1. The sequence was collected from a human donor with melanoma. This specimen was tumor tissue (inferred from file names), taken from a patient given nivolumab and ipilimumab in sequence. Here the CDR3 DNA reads TGCGCCAGCAGCTTGGGACAGGGGATGGAGACCCAGTACTTC. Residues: CASSLGQGMETQYF. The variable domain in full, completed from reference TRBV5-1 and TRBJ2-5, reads KAGVTQTPRYLIKTRGQQVTLSCSPISGHRSVSWYQQTPGQGLQFLFEYFSETQRNKGNFPGRFSGRQFSNSRSEMNVSTLELGDSALYLCASSLGQGMETQYFGPGTRLLVL.